This T cell receptor beta chain comes out of a study of Ad26.COV2.S vaccination and SARS-CoV-2 variants. Background on the study: Donor had been placed in the Ad26.COV2.S arm of the COV1001 trial.

Measured with immunoSEQ multiplex PCR; TCRdb has only the in-frame clones, and not every one. This sample has around 380,000 clones, with roughly nine tenths found just once. V lost 3 bases and J 3 bases, leaving 21 bases between the germline ends. Germline CDR1 SGHAT, CDR2 FQNNGV. CDR3 size: 17 residues. Treatment specified: some 20 received Ad26.COV2.S at low or high dose, single or two shots; roughly five received placebo; per-sample allocation not given. Sample collection was performed on day 63 after the first vaccine or placebo injection. This clone was observed at least ten times. The sample consisted of peripheral blood, taken in a trial of Ad26.COV2.S vaccine versus placebo. The V gene is TRBV11-2, the J gene TRBJ2-7; perhaps TRBD2 as D (7 bases). This clonotype was obtained from a person aged 18 to 59 who received the Ad26.COV2.S COVID-19 vaccine or a placebo. Here the CDR3 reads CASSFSAGGPPFYEQYF. The CDR3 DNA reads TGTGCCAGCAGCTTCAGTGCCGGGGGGCCCCCTTTCTACGAGCAGTACTTC.